This T cell receptor (beta chain) comes out of a study of CD8 T cells in Susac syndrome (dated by TCRdb to the late 2010s). General notes on the study: Repertoire sequencing was used to test whether CD8+ T cell activation and differentiation in Susac syndrome was antigen driven. Clonality of the CD8+ T cell repertoire was compared between 11 to 12 healthy donors, roughly 14 Susac syndrome patients and some 15 multiple sclerosis patients. Study-level results and caveats: The TCR sequencing and HLA analysis was acknowledged to have included a relatively small number of individuals.

Peripheral blood CD8+ and CD4+ T cells from healthy donors, Susac syndrome patients and multiple sclerosis patients were profiled using high-throughput TCR beta sequencing. Treatment-naive patients with stable or active relapsing-remitting disease fulfilling revised McDonald criteria were used as multiple sclerosis controls. Bulk CD8+ and CD4+ T cells were purified by magnetic negative isolation, while CD8+ TEMRA cells were enriched using FACS. Blood was collected in EDTA tubes and processed within 24 hours, with PBMCs isolated through density gradient centrifugation. PBMCs destined for TCR sequencing were cryopreserved in liquid nitrogen and later thawed in a 37 °C water bath. Purity of sorted or isolated CD4+, CD8+ and CD8+ TEMRA cells was at least 90%. RNA was extracted using the RNeasy kit, and about 0.45 to 1 microgram was reverse transcribed with random hexamers. TCR beta CDR3 regions were amplified with the immunoSEQ multiplex PCR assay covering 54 Vbeta and 13 Jbeta segments. PCR amplification bias was corrected using a synthetic template baseline for primer optimization and computational correction. The paper's processing steps were these. Reads were annotated to V, D and J genes according to IMGT and were analyzed with immunoSEQ Analyzer, with only productive sequences retained. To calculate clonality, Shannon entropy was normalized by log2 of the number of productive unique sequences and then subtracted from one. For each patient and control, public and private clones were evaluated among the 100 most prevalent clones. Susac-specific clones were defined as absent from healthy and MS cohorts, 800 to 1,200 published viral clones and other ImmuneACCESS disease sequences. TCRdb reprocessing: public reads trimmed at Q25 with fastp, clones called with MiXCR, in-frame beta chains kept. Rows matching on CDR3 protein sequence are summarized as one entry with the most common DNA and genes. Here the V and J calls rest on TCRdb's processing, not on the authors' analysis. Counted in this sample were around 270,000 distinct CDR3 sequences; approximately 91% of them appeared once. 0.18% of the sample goes to the ten largest clones.

V has 4 bases trimmed and J has 2 bases trimmed; junction bases matching no gene number 5. The CDR3 holds 16 amino acids from the cysteine to the phenylalanine. Just CDR3 DNA is preserved here, 48 bases in frame from base 1. The germline V gene sets CDR1 to SGHDN and CDR2 to FVKESK. This clonotype was seen a few times. Its antigen target is currently unknown. No much larger clone exists at a distance of one base, and base qualities are not known. The V gene is TRBV14 and the J gene is TRBJ2-6, with TRBD2 identical over 7 junction bases. The receptor was derived from a human donor with multiple sclerosis. The sequencing sample was made of CD8+ T cells from PBMCs. Here is the DNA: TGTGCCAGCAGCCCCTATGGGGGGGCTGGGGCCAACGTCCTGACTTTC. The encoded protein is CASSPYGGAGANVLTF.